One and the same sample provided the 3 T cell receptor beta chains below, sequenced in a study of T cells in Graves' hyperthyroidism and ophthalmopathy. RNA transcripts were the template for amplifying TCR beta CDR3 regions. Using the HTBI primer set, a first-round RT-PCR was run on the TCR CDR3. TCRdb processed the multiplex PCR reads anew with MiXCR; each CDR3 protein has one entry. The table has roughly 280,000 distinct CDR3 sequences, approximately 20% seen once. Sample: blood. The source is a man younger than 45 with Graves' ophthalmopathy.

The chain has TRBV7-3 and TRBJ2-1, with D tentatively TRBD1 (6 bases). CDR1 is SGHTA and CDR2 is FQGTGA in the germline V gene. V shed 5 bases and J shed 8 bases, with 19 bases lying between them. The CDR3 is 15 amino acids. CDR3 nucleotides: TGTGCCAGCAGCGACGGGCAGGGGATTAGGGATGAGCAGTTCTTC. It is translated as CASSDGQGIRDEQFF.

This clonotype was picked up many times. The J gene is TRBJ2-3, the V gene TRBV14, with D possibly matching TRBD1 (6 bases). The germline V and J ends were trimmed by 4 bases and 5 bases, with 16 bases remaining between them. This CDR3 is 15 amino acids long. Germline CDR1 SGHDN, CDR2 FVKESK. The CDR3 protein is CASSPASMTGDTQYF. In nucleotides, the CDR3 is TGTGCCAGCAGCCCAGCTTCCATGACAGGAGATACGCAGTATTTT.

This clonotype was seen many times. This chain connects TRBV12-3 or TRBV12-4 to TRBJ1-1, with 9 bases fitting TRBD1. The CDR3 covers 16 residues. Losses at the gene ends were 7 bases for V and 4 bases for J; bases not matched to a gene: 13. Here the CDR3 DNA reads TGTGCCAGCACCTCTCTTATGGGACAGGGAAGCACTGAAGCTTTCTTT. This encodes CASTSLMGQGSTEAFF.